Listed below are T cell receptor beta chains from one sample, sequenced in a study of shared clonotypes between healthy human individuals. Profiled with immunoSEQ multiplex PCR; TCRdb holds only in-frame clones, not every one. The table records around 500,000 clones, about 76% of them present only once. Sequenced: PBMCs. These receptors were collected from a woman between 40 and 55 years old in good health. Some clones in this sample may be carry-over from other donors' samples. The CDR3 runs from the conserved cysteine through the conserved F or W. The D gene is left open where the match is weak. Rows give clone size only sometimes, using once, few, many, or a class for an expanded clone.

d_gene,abundance,v_gene,j_gene,CDR3aa,CDR3nt
.,.,TRBV2,TRBJ2-5,CASSAQGGAQETQYF,TGTGCCAGCAGTGCTCAGGGGGGAGCGCAAGAGACCCAGTACTTC
.,once,TRBV27,TRBJ2-7,CASSRTGGGGYEQYF,TGTGCCAGCAGCCGGACCGGAGGGGGCGGGTACGAGCAGTACTTC
.,few,TRBV2,TRBJ1-4,CASSRGATNEKLFF,TGTGCCAGCAGTCGGGGGGCAACTAATGAAAAACTGTTTTTT
.,.,TRBV11-1,TRBJ2-2,CASSRQGYNTGELFF,TGTGCCAGCAGCCGCCAGGGATATAACACCGGGGAGCTGTTTTTT
.,.,TRBV28,TRBJ2-1,CASSLSATPNNEQFF,TGTGCCAGCAGTTTATCGGCTACCCCAAACAATGAGCAGTTCTTC
.,.,TRBV18,TRBJ1-1,CASSATTLGGGPEAFF,TGTGCCAGCTCAGCTACGACCTTAGGAGGGGGGCCTGAAGCTTTCTTT
.,.,TRBV19,TRBJ2-1,CASGRRSSYNEQFF,TGTGCCAGTGGTCGACGTAGCTCCTACAATGAGCAGTTCTTC
TRBD1,.,TRBV7-2,TRBJ2-7,CASSSSGTGHYEQYF,TGTGCCAGCAGTTCATCCGGGACAGGGCACTACGAGCAGTACTTC
.,.,TRBV10-3,TRBJ1-1,CAIRRDIRNTEAFF,TGTGCCATCAGGCGAGACATCAGGAACACTGAAGCTTTCTTT
.,.,TRBV15,TRBJ2-5,CATSRGAGETQYF,TGTGCCACCAGCAGAGGTGCGGGTGAGACCCAGTACTTC
TRBD1,.,TRBV7-3,TRBJ1-1,CASSQTGEGTEAFF,TGTGCCAGCAGCCAAACAGGGGAGGGCACTGAAGCTTTCTTT